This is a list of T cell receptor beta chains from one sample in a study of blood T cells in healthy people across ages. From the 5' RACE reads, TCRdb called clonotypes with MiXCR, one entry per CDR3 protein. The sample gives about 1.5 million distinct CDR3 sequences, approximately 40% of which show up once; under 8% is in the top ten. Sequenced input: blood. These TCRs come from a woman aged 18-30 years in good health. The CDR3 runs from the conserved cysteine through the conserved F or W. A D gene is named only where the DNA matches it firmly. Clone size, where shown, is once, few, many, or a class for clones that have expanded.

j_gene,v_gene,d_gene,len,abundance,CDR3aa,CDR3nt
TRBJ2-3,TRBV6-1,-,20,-,CASSPSPGRGDYTDTDTQYF,TGTGCCAGCAGTCCGTCCCCCGGCAGGGGTGACTATACAGACACAGATACGCAGTATTTT
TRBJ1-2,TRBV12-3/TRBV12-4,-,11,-,CASSRPYGYTF,TGTGCCAGCAGCCGCCCTTATGGCTACACCTTC
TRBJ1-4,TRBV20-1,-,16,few,CSARKGGAASNEKLFF,TGCAGTGCTAGAAAGGGGGGCGCCGCATCTAATGAAAAACTGTTTTTT
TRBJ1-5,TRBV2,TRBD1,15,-,CASGGDRASNQPQHF,TGTGCCAGCGGAGGGGACAGGGCTAGCAATCAGCCCCAGCATTTT
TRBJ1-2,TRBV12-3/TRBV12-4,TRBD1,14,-,CASSFPGQGYGYTF,TGTGCCAGCAGCTTTCCGGGACAGGGGTATGGCTACACCTTC
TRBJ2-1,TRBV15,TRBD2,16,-,CATSRDLGGGAREQFF,TGTGCCACCAGCAGAGATTTAGGCGGGGGGGCTAGGGAGCAGTTCTTC
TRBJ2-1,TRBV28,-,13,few,CASRGGRRNEQFF,TGTGCCAGCAGAGGTGGCAGGAGAAATGAGCAGTTCTTC
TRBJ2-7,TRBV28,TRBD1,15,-,CASSRGTGNTYEQYF,TGTGCCAGCAGTAGGGGGACAGGGAATACCTACGAGCAGTACTTC
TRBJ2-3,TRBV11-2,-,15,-,CASSPRQASTDTQYF,TGTGCCAGCAGCCCCCGACAGGCCAGCACAGATACGCAGTATTTT
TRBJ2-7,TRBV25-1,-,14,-,CASSPRGEGNEQYF,TGTGCCAGCAGCCCCCGTGGAGAGGGCAATGAGCAGTACTTC
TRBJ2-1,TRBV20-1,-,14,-,CSALQVGVYNEQFF,TGCAGTGCTTTACAGGTTGGGGTCTACAATGAGCAGTTCTTC
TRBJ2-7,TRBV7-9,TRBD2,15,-,CASSDLERGSYEQYF,TGTGCCAGCAGCGATCTTGAGCGGGGGTCCTACGAGCAGTACTTC
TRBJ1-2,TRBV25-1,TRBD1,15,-,CASSGQGKANYGYTF,TGTGCCAGCAGCGGACAGGGGAAAGCTAACTATGGCTACACCTTC
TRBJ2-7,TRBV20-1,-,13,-,CSAKGRLAYEQYF,TGCAGTGCTAAGGGCCGACTCGCCTACGAGCAGTACTTC
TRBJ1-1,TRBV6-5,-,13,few,CASSYAPNTEAFF,TGTGCCAGCAGTTACGCCCCGAACACTGAAGCTTTCTTT
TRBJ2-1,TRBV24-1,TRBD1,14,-,CATSRGQGAYEQFF,TGTGCCACCAGTCGCGGACAGGGGGCCTATGAGCAGTTCTTC
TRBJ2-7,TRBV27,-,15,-,CASHPKTGTPYEQYF,TGTGCCAGCCACCCAAAGACAGGGACTCCCTACGAGCAGTACTTC
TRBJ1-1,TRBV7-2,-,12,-,CACSLVGTTAFF,TGTGCCTGCAGCTTAGTAGGGACCACCGCTTTCTTT
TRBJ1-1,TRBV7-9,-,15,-,CASSPDGGLFTEAFF,TGTGCCAGCAGCCCAGACGGGGGGTTGTTCACTGAAGCTTTCTTT
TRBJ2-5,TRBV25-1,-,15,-,CASSETGQGQEAQYF,TGTGCCAGCAGTGAAACTGGGCAGGGGCAAGAGGCCCAGTACTTC
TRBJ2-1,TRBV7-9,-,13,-,CASSFTQGSEQFF,TGTGCCAGCAGCTTTACACAGGGAAGCGAGCAGTTCTTC
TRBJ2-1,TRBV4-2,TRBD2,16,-,CASRRSLAGVYNEQFF,TGTGCCAGCAGGCGCTCTCTAGCGGGAGTCTACAATGAGCAGTTCTTC
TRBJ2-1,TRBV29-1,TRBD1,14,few,CSAAGGTGHNEQFF,TGCAGCGCTGCAGGAGGGACAGGGCACAATGAGCAGTTCTTC
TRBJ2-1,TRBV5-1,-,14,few,CASSWTMVGNEQFF,TGCGCCAGCAGCTGGACCATGGTGGGAAATGAGCAGTTCTTC
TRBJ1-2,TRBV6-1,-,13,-,CASSVDMGGGYTF,TGTGCCAGCAGTGTTGACATGGGCGGTGGCTACACCTTC
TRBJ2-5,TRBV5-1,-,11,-,CASDLQETQYF,TGCGCCAGCGACCTGCAAGAGACCCAGTACTTC
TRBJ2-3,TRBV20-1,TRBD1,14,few,CSASPGQGTDTQYF,TGCAGTGCTTCACCGGGACAGGGCACAGATACGCAGTATTTT
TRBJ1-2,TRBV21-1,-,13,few,CASSKLSGYGYTF,TGTGCCAGCAGCAAGTTAAGCGGCTATGGCTACACCTTC
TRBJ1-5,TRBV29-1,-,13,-,CSVVMGSNQPQHF,TGCAGCGTTGTAATGGGTAGCAATCAGCCCCAGCATTTT
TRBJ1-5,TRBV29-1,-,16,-,CSVVPGSSYSNQPQHF,TGCAGCGTTGTCCCAGGGAGTTCCTATAGCAATCAGCCCCAGCATTTT
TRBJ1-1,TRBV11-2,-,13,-,CASSSVLQGEAFF,TGTGCCAGCAGCTCTGTGTTACAAGGGGAAGCTTTCTTT
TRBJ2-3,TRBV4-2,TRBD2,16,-,CASSQEGSGGLDTQYF,TGTGCCAGCAGCCAAGAGGGTAGCGGGGGATTGGATACGCAGTATTTT
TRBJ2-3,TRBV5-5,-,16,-,CASSLSRQKGTDTQYF,TGTGCCAGCAGCTTGTCACGACAGAAGGGGACAGATACGCAGTATTTT
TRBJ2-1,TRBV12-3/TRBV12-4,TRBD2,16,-,CASRRAGGGSYNEQFF,TGTGCCAGCAGGCGGGCGGGGGGCGGCTCCTACAATGAGCAGTTCTTC
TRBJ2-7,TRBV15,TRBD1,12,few,CATSWTGNEQYF,TGTGCCACCAGCTGGACAGGGAACGAGCAGTACTTC
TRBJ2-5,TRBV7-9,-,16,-,CASSSAGWGAGETQYF,TGTGCCAGCAGCTCTGCGGGGTGGGGCGCCGGGGAGACCCAGTACTTC
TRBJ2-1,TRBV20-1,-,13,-,CSANDPKADEQFF,TGCAGTGCTAACGACCCTAAGGCCGATGAGCAGTTCTTC
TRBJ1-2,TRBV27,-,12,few,CASRGRAYGYTF,TGTGCCAGCAGAGGACGGGCCTATGGCTACACCTTC
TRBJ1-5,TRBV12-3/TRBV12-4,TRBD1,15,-,CASSQQGASNQPQHF,TGTGCCAGCAGCCAACAGGGGGCAAGCAATCAGCCCCAGCATTTT
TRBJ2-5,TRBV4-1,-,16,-,CASSQDQGIYRETQYF,TGCGCCAGCAGCCAAGATCAGGGGATTTATCGAGAGACCCAGTACTTC
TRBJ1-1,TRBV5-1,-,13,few,CASSSPGALTAFF,TGCGCCAGCAGCTCCCCAGGGGCCCTAACGGCTTTCTTT
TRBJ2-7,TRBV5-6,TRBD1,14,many,CASSPTGGNYEQYF,TGTGCCAGCAGCCCCACAGGGGGTAACTACGAGCAGTACTTC